The 14 T cell receptor beta chains below come from one sample, sequenced in a study of blood T cell repertoires in COVID-19. Clones were read by immunoSEQ multiplex PCR, and TCRdb kept only the in-frame ones, dropping some. The data show 350,000 or so clones, 65% to 90% seen once. The source material was PBMCs or T cells enriched from blood (not recorded which). Receptors were obtained from a woman aged 40 to 49 with acute COVID-19.

This chain connects TRBV3-1 (or the pseudogene TRBV3-2) to TRBJ1-4; 9 nucleotides align to TRBD1. The CDR3 covers 16 residues. CDR1 is LGHDT and CDR2 is YNNKEL in the germline V gene (reference sequence). J lost 7 bases, V lost 4 bases, and 10 bases had no gene match. This CDR3 reads CASSPDPTGGSEKLFF. In DNA form, the CDR3 reads TGTGCCAGCAGCCCAGACCCAACAGGGGGCAGTGAAAAACTGTTTTTT.

The V call is TRBV28, the J call TRBJ2-7; D is perhaps TRBD2 (5 bases). In germline, CDR1 is MDHEN, CDR2 SYDVKM. The CDR3 covers 13 residues. V was pared by 8 bases and J by 1 base, with 12 bases between. The CDR3 sequence: CASLADSSYEQYF. The DNA of the CDR3 is TGTGCCAGCCTAGCCGATTCTTCCTACGAGCAGTACTTC.

The chain employs TRBV27 and TRBJ1-2; the D gene is possibly TRBD1 (5 bases). This CDR3 contains 14 residues. From germline, CDR1 is MNHEY and CDR2 SMNVEV (reference sequence). V dropped 3 bases and J dropped 8 bases, with 16 bases sitting between them. The CDR3 DNA reads as TGTGCCAGCAGTTTTCGGCAGGGCAGATTGGGCTACACCTTC. Its protein product is CASSFRQGRLGYTF.

The chain joins TRBV5-6 to TRBJ1-1, with TRBD1 matching over 12 bases. V lost 2 bases to trimming and J lost 10 bases; unmatched junction nucleotides: 9. CDR3 length equals 15 residues. The germline V gene encodes CDR1 SGHDT and CDR2 YYEEEE. DNA for the CDR3: TGTGCCAGCAGCTTTTCACCGGGACAGGGGGCTTCAGCTTTCTTT. This translates into CASSFSPGQGASAFF.

The chain combines TRBV4-1 with TRBJ2-7; 8 bases are shared with TRBD2. CDR1 MGHRA and CDR2 YSYEKL come from the germline V gene. There are 16 residues in the CDR3. The V segment lost 1 base and the J segment 3 bases; nucleotides outside the gene matches: 8. This CDR3 is CASSQALSGIIYEQYF. In nucleotides, the CDR3 is TGCGCCAGCAGCCAAGCCCTTAGCGGGATAATCTACGAGCAGTACTTC.

This rearrangement joins TRBV19 to TRBJ2-3, with 8 positions matching TRBD1. The CDR3 has 14 residues. The J segment lost 3 bases and the V segment lost 8 bases, leaving 7 bases of the junction unmatched. CDR1 and CDR2 from the germline V gene are LNHDA and SQIVND (reference sequence). CDR3 residues: CASGLQGVTDTQYF. For the CDR3, the DNA is TGTGCCAGTGGATTACAGGGGGTAACAGATACGCAGTATTTT.

The chain has TRBV5-6 and TRBJ2-7; 10 bases agree with TRBD2. CDR1 and CDR2 from the germline V gene are SGHDT and YYEEEE. There are 14 residues in the CDR3. With V trimmed by 3 bases and J by 5 bases, 5 bases remained unmatched. This CDR3 reads CASSWGTSAHEQYF. CDR3 in DNA: TGTGCCAGCAGCTGGGGGACTAGCGCACACGAGCAGTACTTC.

This clone appeared once. The chain joins TRBV5-6 to TRBJ2-3, with a weak D call TRBD2 (6 bases). V lost 1 base and J 1 base, leaving 13 bases between the germline ends. CDR1 is SGHDT and CDR2 is YYEEEE in the germline V gene. This CDR3 has 16 residues. In DNA form, the CDR3 reads TGTGCCAGCAGCTTGCCCCTTAGCGGAGGCACAGATACGCAGTATTTT. Amino acid sequence: CASSLPLSGGTDTQYF.

The rearrangement joins TRBV20-1 to TRBJ1-1; tentative D call: TRBD1 (6 bases). The germline CDR1 and CDR2 sequences are DFQATT and SNEGSKA (reference sequence). V gave up 6 bases and J gave up 5 bases, with 10 bases separating them. The CDR3 has 11 amino acids. The CDR3, as DNA: TGCAGTGCGCACAGGGTTACTGAAGCTTTCTTT. Translated: CSAHRVTEAFF.

The CDR3 loop reads CASSQEGREGDTQYF. DNA of the CDR3: TGTGCCAGCAGCCAGGAGGGGAGGGAGGGTGATACGCAGTATTTT. The chain recombines TRBV5-4 with TRBJ2-3; 7 bases align to TRBD2. CDR1 is SGHNT, CDR2 YYREEE, per germline (reference sequence). This CDR3 has 15 amino acids. J was trimmed by 6 bases and V by 4 bases; bases with no gene match: 11. Based on the CDR3 plus reference TRBV5-4 and TRBJ2-3, the full variable domain is ETGVTQSPTHLIKTRGQQVTLRCSSQSGHNTVSWYQQALGQGPQFIFQYYREEENGRGNFPPRFSGLQFPNYSSELNVNALELDDSALYLCASSQEGREGDTQYFGPGTRLTVL.

The chain has TRBV10-3 and TRBJ2-1; D ambiguous. Germline V gene lookup returns CDR1 ENHRY and CDR2 SYGVKD. V gave up 0 bases and J gave up 3 bases, with 9 bases separating them. The CDR3 has 15 amino acids. This chain's CDR3 is CAISESKSIYNEQFF. CDR3 sequence (DNA): TGTGCCATCAGTGAGTCGAAGTCTATCTACAATGAGCAGTTCTTC.

The chain has TRBV29-1 and TRBJ1-1, with unresolved D. V lost 6 bases and J lost 7, with 12 bases in between. The CDR3 totals 11 residues. Looked up from germline, CDR1 is SQVTM and CDR2 is ANQGSEA. The chain's CDR3 is CSVLLQREAFF. DNA of the CDR3: TGCAGCGTCCTACTTCAGCGTGAAGCTTTCTTT. The complete variable domain, with remaining parts taken from reference TRBV29-1 and TRBJ1-1, reads SAVISQKPSRDICQRGTSLTIQCQVDSQVTMMFWYRQQPGQSLTLIATANQGSEATYESGFVIDKFPISRPNLTFSTLTVSNMSPEDSSIYLCSVLLQREAFFGQGTRLTVV.

The rearrangement joins TRBV6-6 to TRBJ1-1; TRBD1 matches at 9 bases. There are 17 residues in the CDR3. Germline V gives CDR1 MNHNY, CDR2 SVGAGI (reference sequence). After removal of 5 bases from V and 4 bases from J, the junction contained 14 bases not matched to a gene. The CDR3, as DNA: TGTGCCAGCAGTCACCGGGACAGGGTGTATTTAGGCACTGAAGCTTTCTTT. Translating gives CASSHRDRVYLGTEAFF.

The genes are TRBV10-3 and TRBJ2-2; 16 bases fit TRBD2. With 4 bases clipped from V and 4 bases from J, the junction kept 6 bases outside the gene matches. CDR3 size: 18 residues. Germline assignment: CDR1 ENHRY and CDR2 SYGVKD. CDR3 sequence: CAISAGTSGGVTTGELFF. The CDR3 region has the DNA TGTGCCATCAGTGCCGGGACTAGCGGGGGGGTGACCACCGGGGAGCTGTTTTTT.